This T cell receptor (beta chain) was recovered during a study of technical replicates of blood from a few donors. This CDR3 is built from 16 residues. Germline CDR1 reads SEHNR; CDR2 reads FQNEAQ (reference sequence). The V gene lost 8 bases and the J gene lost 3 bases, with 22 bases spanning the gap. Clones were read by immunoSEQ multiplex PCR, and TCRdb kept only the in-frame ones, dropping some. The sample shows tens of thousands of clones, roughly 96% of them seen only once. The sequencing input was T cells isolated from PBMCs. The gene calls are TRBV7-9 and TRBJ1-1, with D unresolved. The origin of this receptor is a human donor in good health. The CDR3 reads CASPAPGSLRDTEAFF. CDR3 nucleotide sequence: TGTGCCAGCCCGGCCCCGGGGAGCCTTAGGGACACTGAAGCTTTCTTT.